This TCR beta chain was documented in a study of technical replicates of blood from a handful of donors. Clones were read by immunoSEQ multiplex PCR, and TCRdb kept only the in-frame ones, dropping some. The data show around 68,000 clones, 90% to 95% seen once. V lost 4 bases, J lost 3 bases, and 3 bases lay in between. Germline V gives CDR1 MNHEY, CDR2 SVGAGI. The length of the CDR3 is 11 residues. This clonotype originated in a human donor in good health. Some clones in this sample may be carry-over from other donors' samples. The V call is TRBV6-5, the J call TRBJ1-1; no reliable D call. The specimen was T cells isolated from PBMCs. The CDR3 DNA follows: TGTGCCAGCAGTTCTCACACTGAAGCTTTCTTT. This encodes CASSSHTEAFF.